Shown below are 32 T cell receptor beta chains from a single sample sequenced in a study of early T cells in non-severe SARS-CoV-2 infection. Using its own MiXCR run on the 5' RACE reads, TCRdb lists one record per CDR3 protein. The table lists about 39,000 distinct CDR3 sequences, roughly 7.3% of them singletons. The sequenced material came from whole blood. These receptor sequences come from an adult who was a healthcare worker with PCR-confirmed SARS-CoV-2 infection or an uninfected control (not recorded which).

This clonotype was found many times. The chain links TRBV14 to TRBJ1-2, with 8 bases fitting TRBD1. CDR1 SGHDN and CDR2 FVKESK come from the germline V gene. The CDR3 contains 15 residues. With 4 bases clipped from V and 8 bases from J, the junction kept 12 bases outside the gene matches. This CDR3 is CASSRTRSGGDGYTF. The CDR3 coding sequence is TGTGCCAGCAGCCGTACTAGATCAGGGGGCGACGGCTACACCTTC.

The chain combines TRBV7-9 with TRBJ2-5; 9 bases map to TRBD1. This CDR3 has 16 residues. The germline V gene encodes CDR1 SEHNR and CDR2 FQNEAQ (reference sequence). V shed 5 bases and J 2 bases; nucleotides not matched to a gene: 9. Here the CDR3 reads CASSQTRDRVQETQYF. The CDR3 bases are TGTGCCAGCAGCCAAACCCGGGACAGGGTACAAGAGACCCAGTACTTC.

The chain combines TRBV28 with TRBJ2-1; 10 positions match TRBD1. The CDR3 runs to 16 residues. From germline, CDR1 is MDHEN and CDR2 SYDVKM. The ends lost 3 bases at V and 6 bases at J; junction bases unmatched: 8. The chain's CDR3 is CASSFPGTGVGNEQFF. The CDR3 DNA reads as TGTGCCAGCAGTTTCCCCGGGACAGGGGTGGGCAATGAGCAGTTCTTC.

The sample holds many counts of this clonotype. The chain uses TRBV28 and TRBJ1-2; 7 nucleotides align to TRBD1. The CDR3 loop spans 14 amino acids. V dropped 2 bases and J dropped 4; count of bases not matched to a gene: 4. The V gene's germline CDR1 is MDHEN and CDR2 SYDVKM. The CDR3 here is CASSLRDSPYGYTF. The DNA for the CDR3 is TGTGCCAGCAGTTTAAGGGACAGCCCCTATGGCTACACCTTC.

This clonotype has more than one count but fewer than ten. The rearrangement joins TRBV4-2 to TRBJ2-5, with 10 bases matching TRBD2. The CDR3 contains 16 residues. Germline assignment: CDR1 LGHNA and CDR2 YNFKEQ. V lost 6 bases and J lost 1; bases outside the gene matches: 8. The CDR3 bases are TGTGCCAGCAGAAGGGGTAGCGGGGGGCGCCAAGAGACCCAGTACTTC. Its translation is CASRRGSGGRQETQYF.

The chain combines TRBV6-2 or TRBV6-3 with TRBJ2-4; 8 nucleotides line up with TRBD1. This CDR3 has 17 residues. Trimming took 6 bases from V and 2 from J; bases not matched to a gene: 12. CDR1 and CDR2 (germline): MNHEY, SVGEGT. The CDR3 DNA reads as TGTGCCAGCAGCCTGATTTGGACAGGGCGGACCAAAAACATTCAGTACTTC. It codes for CASSLIWTGRTKNIQYF.

There are many counts of this clonotype. The chain links TRBV6-2 or TRBV6-3 to TRBJ2-7; D call uncertain. The germline V gene encodes CDR1 MNHEY and CDR2 SVGEGT. Deletions cut 2 bases from V and 0 bases from J, with 20 bases between. This CDR3 comprises 18 residues. The CDR3 region has the DNA TGTGCCAGCAGTTACGATGTTCGGATAGGATACATCTCCTACGAGCAGTACTTC. Its translation is CASSYDVRIGYISYEQYF.

This clonotype was counted at least ten times. The chain couples TRBV28 to TRBJ2-7, with D perhaps matching TRBD1 (6 bases). V lost 2 bases to trimming and J lost 3 bases, with 11 bases between them. The CDR3 sequence is 14 residues long. CDR1 MDHEN and CDR2 SYDVKM come from the germline V gene. CDR3 protein: CASSLEGRGYEQYF. The CDR3 DNA reads as TGTGCCAGCAGTTTAGAAGGCAGGGGCTACGAGCAGTACTTC.

This chain joins TRBV12-3 or TRBV12-4 and TRBJ2-1, with D hard to call. The CDR3 contains 13 residues. Trimming stripped 3 bases from V and 3 bases from J, with 6 bases between. The CDR3 coding sequence is TGTGCCAGCAGTTTCCCGGACTACAATGAGCAGTTCTTC. This codes for CASSFPDYNEQFF.

The chain carries TRBV10-3 and TRBJ2-7; D remains ambiguous. This CDR3 comprises 15 residues. Germline V gene sequence: CDR1 ENHRY, CDR2 SYGVKD. The V end lost 2 bases, the J end lost 7 bases, and 18 bases lay between the germline ends. In DNA form, the CDR3 reads TGTGCCATCAGTGAGAACATCCCCTCCATAGAAGAGCAGTACTTC. Protein product: CAISENIPSIEEQYF.

V gene TRBV7-2 combines with J gene TRBJ2-7; weak D call: TRBD1 (6 bases). Germline assignment: CDR1 SGHTA and CDR2 FQGNSA. The V end lost 6 bases, the J end lost 2 bases, and 14 bases lay between the germline ends. CDR3 length: 14 amino acids. DNA for the CDR3: TGTGCCAGCAGTCCCCGCCCAGGGGCCTACGAGCAGTACTTC. Protein: CASSPRPGAYEQYF.

This clonotype has just a few counts. This chain connects TRBV4-3 to TRBJ2-2, with D tentatively TRBD1 (5 bases). This CDR3 has 15 residues. Germline lookup yields CDR1 LGHNA and CDR2 YSLEER. Between the trimmed V and J ends, which lost 0 bases and 5 bases, there was a span of 10 bases. DNA for the CDR3: TGCGCCAGCAGCCAAGATAGGGGCGTTACCGGGGAGCTGTTTTTT. It translates to CASSQDRGVTGELFF.

V is TRBV12-3 or TRBV12-4 and J is TRBJ2-4; D not resolved. The CDR3 is 15 residues long. The V end was cut by 4 bases, the J end by 1 base, with 11 bases between. CDR3 sequence (DNA): TGTGCCAGCAGTTCCCGCCCTATGGCCAAAAACATTCAGTACTTC. Translated, it gives CASSSRPMAKNIQYF.

This clonotype showed up many times. The V and J genes are TRBV6-6 and TRBJ2-7; D unclear. This CDR3 spans 15 amino acids. The V gene lost 7 bases and the J gene lost 0 bases, with 16 bases spanning the gap. The V gene's germline CDR1 is MNHNY and CDR2 SVGAGI (reference sequence). CDR3 loop: CASTWSGSSSYEQYF. The CDR3, as DNA: TGTGCCAGCACCTGGTCGGGCAGCTCCTCCTACGAGCAGTACTTC.

The chain is built from TRBV20-1 and TRBJ1-2; D call uncertain. The CDR3 runs 12 residues. V shed 3 bases and J shed 2 bases, with 7 bases lying between them. Looked up from germline, CDR1 is DFQATT and CDR2 is SNEGSKA (reference sequence). CDR3 region: CSASMSNYGYTF. In DNA form, the CDR3 reads TGCAGTGCTAGCATGAGCAACTATGGCTACACCTTC.

The table lists this clonotype with a few counts. As DNA, the CDR3 is TGTGCCAGCAGCTCCTCCGGGACTAGCGGGGGGGCCTACGAGCAGTACTTC. Amino acids: CASSSSGTSGGAYEQYF. The chain joins TRBV13 to TRBJ2-7, with TRBD2 matching 16 bases. This CDR3 region has 17 residues. The germline V gene encodes CDR1 PRHDT and CDR2 FYEKMQ (reference sequence). The V gene end was trimmed by 4 bases and the J gene end by 2 bases; junction bases not matched to a gene: 5.

This clonotype was seen more than once but under ten times. V and J are TRBV20-1 and TRBJ2-1; 12 nucleotides line up with TRBD2. V was clipped by 7 bases and J by 7 bases; unmatched bases: 2. The germline V gene has CDR1 DFQATT and CDR2 SNEGSKA (reference sequence). The CDR3 loop spans 12 amino acids. CDR3 DNA: TGCAGTGGGACTAGCGGGGTGAATGAGCAGTTCTTC. Its protein is CSGTSGVNEQFF.

This clonotype was seen at least ten times. The J gene is TRBJ1-6, the V gene TRBV7-9, with D possibly TRBD1 on 6 matching bases. The CDR3 is 15 amino acids. V was cut by 3 bases and J by 8 bases, with 14 bases left in between. The germline V gene encodes CDR1 SEHNR and CDR2 FQNEAQ (reference sequence). The CDR3 here is CASSFGGPADSPLHF. CDR3 DNA: TGTGCCAGCAGCTTTGGGGGCCCTGCGGATTCACCCCTCCACTTT.

This clonotype appeared many times. Relative to the germline gene, one junction end is altered; a read error may explain this. The rearrangement joins TRBV7-9 to TRBJ2-3; the match to TRBD1 covers 7 bases. Germline V gene lookup returns CDR1 SEHNR and CDR2 FQNEAQ (reference sequence). This CDR3 region has 11 residues. Here the CDR3 DNA reads TGTGCCAGCAGCCTACAGGGGTCTCATCATTTT. This translates into CASSLQGSHHF.

The chain uses TRBV30 and TRBJ2-7; D gene unclear. V dropped 1 base and J dropped 5 bases, with 6 bases sitting between them. The CDR3 length is 11 residues. CDR1 is GTSNPN and CDR2 is SVGIG in the germline V gene (reference sequence). The CDR3: CAWSEVHEQYF. CDR3 sequence (DNA): TGTGCCTGGAGTGAGGTCCACGAGCAGTACTTC.

This clonotype has a handful of counts. The chain joins TRBV9 to TRBJ2-3; the D is unclear. This CDR3 contains 13 residues. V shed 4 bases and J shed 2 bases, with 8 bases lying between them. Germline assignment: CDR1 SGDLS and CDR2 YYNGEE. CDR3 region: CASSSGPTDTQYF. The CDR3 DNA reads as TGTGCCAGCAGCTCAGGACCCACAGATACGCAGTATTTT.

This clonotype was seen ten or more times. The chain is built from TRBV28 and TRBJ2-7; D not resolved. The CDR3 length is 13 residues. Germline V gene data show CDR1 as MDHEN and CDR2 as SYDVKM. Trimming removed 4 bases from V and 6 bases from J, with 13 bases in between. The CDR3 here is CASSYGPVGEQYF. The CDR3 DNA sequence: TGTGCCAGCAGTTACGGCCCGGTGGGCGAGCAGTACTTC.

This clonotype was seen at least ten times. This chain links TRBV7-2 with TRBJ1-5, with D unresolved. This CDR3 spans 13 amino acids. Germline V CDR1 and CDR2: SGHTA, FQGNSA. V was trimmed by 1 base and J by 5 bases, leaving 6 bases between them. The CDR3 sequence: CASSLVDHQPQHF. In nucleotides, the CDR3 is TGTGCCAGCAGCTTAGTCGATCATCAGCCCCAGCATTTT.

This clonotype was counted at least ten times. The chain recombines TRBV7-8 with TRBJ1-2, with 8 bases lining up with TRBD1. Per the germline V gene, CDR1 is SGHVS and CDR2 is FQNEAQ. V dropped 3 bases and J dropped 0; count of bases not matched to a gene: 3. The CDR3 is made up of 15 amino acids. CDR3 sequence: CASSFRTGPNYGYTF. The CDR3 nucleotides read TGTGCCAGCAGCTTCAGGACAGGGCCTAACTATGGCTACACCTTC.

This clonotype was picked up many times. The chain uses TRBV7-2 and TRBJ1-1; TRBD1 is a possible D gene (6 bases). The V gene lost 2 bases and the J gene lost 1 base, with 11 bases spanning the gap. The CDR3 length is 15 residues. The germline gives CDR1 SGHTA, CDR2 FQGNSA. CDR3 sequence reads: CASSLQGSQNTEAFF. CDR3 DNA: TGTGCCAGCAGCTTACAGGGGTCTCAGAACACTGAAGCTTTCTTT.

This clonotype was seen more than once but under ten times. The CDR3 spells CSARDRTLVQFF. The DNA of the CDR3 is TGCAGTGCTAGAGATCGGACCTTGGTGCAGTTCTTC. The chain links TRBV20-1 to TRBJ2-1; D gene uncertain. CDR3 size: 12 residues. Germline CDR1 and CDR2: DFQATT and SNEGSKA (reference sequence). V lost 0 bases to trimming and J lost 12 bases, with 12 bases between them.

This clonotype was detected ten times or more. V usage is TRBV18 and J usage is TRBJ1-1; the D gene is possibly TRBD1 (5 bases). The CDR3 extends over 17 amino acids. Germline lookup yields CDR1 KGHSH and CDR2 LQKENI. V lost 1 base, J lost 3 bases, and 18 bases lay in between. CDR3 amino acids: CASSPLPRTPRHTEAFF. CDR3 in DNA: TGTGCCAGCTCACCACTTCCAAGGACACCGAGACACACTGAAGCTTTCTTT.

This clonotype was found a few times. This chain uses TRBV30 with TRBJ2-5, with a possible D match to TRBD2 (5 bases). This CDR3 comprises 15 residues. Germline-derived CDR1 and CDR2 are GTSNPN and SVGIG (reference sequence). V was clipped by 3 bases and J by 3 bases, with 17 bases between them. CDR3 DNA: TGTGCCTGGAGGCGGACCCGGTTCGGGGAAGAGACCCAGTACTTC. Translated, it gives CAWRRTRFGEETQYF.

This clonotype was picked up a small number of times. V usage is TRBV4-2 and J usage is TRBJ2-2; 13 bases line up with TRBD2. V shed 3 bases and J 5 bases; nucleotides not matched to a gene: 6. CDR1 is LGHNA and CDR2 is YNFKEQ in the germline V gene. The CDR3 runs 17 residues. The CDR3 here is CASSQTSGGTGTGELFF. The CDR3 region has the DNA TGTGCCAGCAGCCAGACTAGCGGGGGGACGGGAACCGGGGAGCTGTTTTTT.

The chain couples TRBV5-6 to TRBJ2-7; perhaps TRBD1 as D (5 bases). The CDR3 loop spans 17 amino acids. The germline V gene encodes CDR1 SGHDT and CDR2 YYEEEE. With 0 bases removed from V and 5 bases from J, the gap between germline ends came to 21 bases. The DNA of the CDR3 is TGTGCCAGCAGCTTGGTGGCCGCGGTCGAGACAGCCAACGAGCAGTACTTC. Protein: CASSLVAAVETANEQYF.

The V call is TRBV7-2, the J call TRBJ1-5, with D unresolved. The CDR3 runs 14 residues. CDR1 SGHTA and CDR2 FQGNSA come from the germline V gene. Trimming removed 5 bases from V and 1 base from J, with 9 bases in between. The DNA for the CDR3 is TGTGCCAGCAGCCCAGAGAGGAGCAATCAGCCCCAGCATTTT. Translation gives CASSPERSNQPQHF.

This chain uses TRBV28 with TRBJ2-1; 9 bases align to TRBD1. Germline V gives CDR1 MDHEN, CDR2 SYDVKM. CDR3 length equals 15 residues. With V trimmed by 6 bases and J by 6 bases, 9 bases remained unmatched. The CDR3 region is CASSPLGTGINEQFF. DNA for the CDR3: TGTGCCAGCAGCCCTCTAGGGACAGGGATCAATGAGCAGTTCTTC.